These 4 T cell receptor beta chains share one sample of origin, sequenced in a study of CD8 T cells in Susac syndrome. It was with random hexamers that about 0.45 to 1 ug RNA was reverse transcribed. TCRdb reanalysed the immunoSEQ multiplex PCR reads using MiXCR and keeps one entry per CDR3 protein. The data show some 110,000 distinct CDR3 sequences, roughly 94% seen once. The sample was CD8+ T cells from PBMCs. These receptors were obtained from a human donor with Susac syndrome.

The chain uses TRBV9 and TRBJ2-3, with D possibly TRBD2 on 7 matching bases. Germline lookup yields CDR1 SGDLS and CDR2 YYNGEE. The length of the CDR3 is 14 residues. The V end lost 0 bases, the J end lost 4 bases, and 9 bases lay between the germline ends. The CDR3 loop reads CASSVGGGADTQYF. The DNA of the CDR3 is TGTGCCAGCAGCGTAGGAGGGGGGGCAGATACGCAGTATTTT.

This clonotype was recorded once. The rearrangement joins TRBV2 to TRBJ2-1; D call uncertain. CDR3 length equals 12 residues. The germline CDR1 and CDR2 sequences are SNHLY and FYNNEI. V was pared by 8 bases and J by 4 bases, with 9 bases between. CDR3 region: CASVLDYNEQFF. CDR3 in DNA: TGTGCCAGCGTCCTTGATTACAATGAGCAGTTCTTC.

CDR3 region: CASSLTGSNYGYTF. The DNA of the CDR3 is TGTGCCAGCAGCTTGACAGGGAGCAACTATGGCTACACCTTC. V is TRBV7-9 and J is TRBJ1-2; 7 bases are a match to TRBD1. Looked up from germline, CDR1 is SEHNR and CDR2 is FQNEAQ (reference sequence). Germline trimming cut 3 bases from V and 2 bases from J; bases unmatched to any gene: 3. The CDR3 extends over 14 amino acids. Using reference TRBV7-9 and TRBJ1-2 for the parts outside the CDR3, the full variable domain is DTGVSQNPRHKITKRGQNVTFRCDPISEHNRLYWYRQTLGQGPEFLTYFQNEAQLEKSRLLSDRFSAERPKGSFSTLEIQRTEQGDSAMYLCASSLTGSNYGYTFGSGTRLTVV.

This chain joins TRBV27 and TRBJ2-2; D not certain. The V and J ends lost 2 bases and 4 bases respectively, with 5 bases between them. The CDR3 loop spans 13 amino acids. The V gene's germline CDR1 is MNHEY and CDR2 SMNVEV (reference sequence). CDR3 amino acids: CASSLMGTGELFF. Here the CDR3 DNA reads TGTGCCAGCAGTTTAATGGGCACCGGGGAGCTGTTTTTT.